This is a list of T cell receptor beta chains from one sample in a study of shared clonotypes between healthy human individuals. Using immunoSEQ multiplex PCR, the repertoire was profiled, and TCRdb retains in-frame clones only, with some absent. Of under 600,000 clones listed, about 98% are singletons. The sequencing sample was made of naive CD8+ T cells sorted from blood. The receptors shown here come from a man aged 25-45 years in good health. CDR3s include the opening cysteine and the closing phenylalanine or tryptophan. A D gene is named only where the DNA matches it firmly. Clone size is not always given. Where it is, it says once, few, many or a class for expanded clones.

v_call	clone_size	j_call	d_call	cdr3_aa	cdr3_nt
TRBV5-1	-	TRBJ1-4	TRBD1	CASSLGDRTTLRAEKLFF	TGCGCCAGCAGCCTGGGGGACAGGACGACTCTAAGGGCCGAAAAACTGTTTTTT
TRBV11-2	-	TRBJ2-3	TRBD1	CASSDQEGQGLDTQYF	TGTGCCAGCAGCGATCAGGAGGGACAGGGTTTAGATACGCAGTATTTT
TRBV18	-	TRBJ2-1	-	CASSHVEGRRENEQFF	TGTGCCAGCTCACACGTCGAGGGGAGGAGGGAAAATGAGCAGTTCTTC
TRBV29-1	-	TRBJ2-2	-	CSVFENTGELFF	TGCAGCGTTTTCGAGAACACCGGGGAGCTGTTTTTT
TRBV29-1	-	TRBJ2-2	-	CSVANTGELFF	TGCAGCGTTGCTAACACCGGGGAGCTGTTTTTT
TRBV7-9	-	TRBJ2-2	-	CASSLLLNTGELFF	TGTGCCAGCAGCCTACTTTTGAACACCGGGGAGCTGTTTTTT
TRBV9	-	TRBJ1-2	-	CASSVGSYYGYTF	TGTGCCAGCAGCGTGGGGAGCTATTATGGCTACACCTTC
TRBV9	-	TRBJ2-2	TRBD1	CASSSSGTGAGELFF	TGTGCCAGCAGTTCTTCCGGGACAGGGGCCGGGGAGCTGTTTTTT
TRBV2	once	TRBJ2-1	-	CASRDPNSNNEQFF	TGTGCCAGCAGGGACCCCAATAGTAACAATGAGCAGTTCTTC
TRBV27	-	TRBJ2-5	-	CASSLLGGETQYF	TGTGCCAGCAGTTTATTGGGGGGTGAGACCCAGTACTTC
TRBV2	-	TRBJ1-5	-	CASSGQVQPQHF	TGTGCCAGCAGTGGACAGGTTCAGCCCCAGCATTTT
TRBV11-3	-	TRBJ2-3	-	CASSFGHSGTDTQYF	TGTGCCAGCAGCTTTGGCCACTCTGGTACAGATACGCAGTATTTT
TRBV5-1	few	TRBJ2-1	-	CASSFRHEQFF	TGCGCCAGCAGCTTCAGACATGAGCAGTTCTTC
TRBV7-2	-	TRBJ2-7	-	CASSQILRVTSVYEQYF	TGTGCCAGCAGCCAAATACTCAGGGTTACGTCCGTCTACGAGCAGTACTTC
TRBV13	-	TRBJ2-1	-	CASSFRGLRNEQFF	TGTGCCAGCAGCTTCCGGGGTCTGAGGAATGAGCAGTTCTTC
TRBV11-3	-	TRBJ2-7	-	CASSPGGGDTYEQYF	TGTGCCAGCAGCCCCGGTGGGGGAGACACCTACGAGCAGTACTTC
TRBV10-2	-	TRBJ2-1	TRBD2	CASRGLADYNEQFF	TGCGCCAGTCGGGGACTAGCGGACTACAATGAGCAGTTCTTC
TRBV25-1	-	TRBJ2-7	-	CASSEWETRDEQYF	TGTGCCAGCAGTGAATGGGAGACGCGCGACGAGCAGTACTTC
TRBV5-1	-	TRBJ2-3	-	CASSFTDSRTDTQYF	TGCGCCAGCAGCTTTACAGACTCGAGGACAGATACGCAGTATTTT
TRBV10-3	once	TRBJ1-1	-	CAISESDRNTEAFF	TGTGCCATCAGTGAGTCCGACAGGAACACTGAAGCTTTCTTT
TRBV19	-	TRBJ2-5	TRBD1	CASSGGTGSYQETQYF	TGTGCCAGTAGTGGGGGGACAGGGTCGTACCAAGAGACCCAGTACTTC
TRBV9	-	TRBJ2-5	-	CASSVGERTSQETQYF	TGTGCCAGCAGCGTAGGGGAGCGGACATCCCAAGAGACCCAGTACTTC
TRBV27	-	TRBJ2-1	TRBD1	CASSLWGQGSSYNEQFF	TGTGCCAGCAGTTTATGGGGACAGGGAAGCTCCTACAATGAGCAGTTCTTC
TRBV4-1	-	TRBJ2-1	-	CASSEGQIRSEQFF	TGCGCCAGCAGCGAGGGACAAATAAGGAGTGAGCAGTTCTTC
TRBV13	-	TRBJ2-3	TRBD2	CASSPLSGRGTDTQYF	TGTGCCAGCAGCCCGTTAAGCGGGAGGGGCACAGATACGCAGTATTTT
TRBV29-1	-	TRBJ2-7	TRBD1	CSVEVPNRGYEQYF	TGCAGCGTTGAAGTGCCTAACAGGGGCTACGAGCAGTACTTC
TRBV28	-	TRBJ2-7	TRBD2	CASSSPIGGRAFEQYF	TGTGCCAGCAGTTCCCCTATAGGTGGGAGGGCTTTCGAGCAGTACTTC
TRBV5-1	-	TRBJ2-7	-	CASRSSYEQYF	TGCGCCAGTCGGAGCTCCTACGAGCAGTACTTC
TRBV7-9	-	TRBJ1-5	TRBD1	CASSFMTGIYLNQPQHF	TGTGCCAGCAGCTTCATGACAGGGATTTACCTAAATCAGCCCCAGCATTTT
TRBV15	once	TRBJ1-1	-	CATSRLPPQDTEAFF	TGTGCCACCAGCAGACTCCCCCCCCAAGACACTGAAGCTTTCTTT
TRBV7-9	-	TRBJ1-1	TRBD1	CASSLGQAEAFF	TGTGCCAGCAGCCTGGGACAGGCTGAAGCTTTCTTT
TRBV27	-	TRBJ2-3	TRBD2	CASSSLASGISTDTQYF	TGTGCCAGCAGTTCCCTCGCTAGCGGGATAAGCACAGATACGCAGTATTTT
TRBV7-2	-	TRBJ2-1	-	CASSFLAGAYNEQFF	TGTGCCAGCAGCTTTTTGGCGGGGGCTTACAATGAGCAGTTCTTC
TRBV7-9	-	TRBJ2-7	-	CASSLASGLYSYEQYF	TGTGCCAGCAGCTTAGCGTCCGGACTATACTCCTACGAGCAGTACTTC
TRBV11-2	-	TRBJ1-1	-	CASSINSGLGGTEAFF	TGTGCCAGCAGCATAAACTCAGGGCTCGGGGGCACTGAAGCTTTCTTT
TRBV5-6	once	TRBJ2-7	TRBD2	CASRVAGGLKEQYF	TGTGCCAGCAGGGTAGCGGGAGGGTTAAAGGAGCAGTACTTC
TRBV29-1	once	TRBJ2-3	-	CSVEDLTEDSTDTQYF	TGCAGCGTTGAAGATTTAACAGAGGACAGCACAGATACGCAGTATTTT
TRBV4-1	-	TRBJ2-7	TRBD2	CASSPPAGGYEQYF	TGCGCCAGCAGCCCCCCAGCGGGAGGTTACGAGCAGTACTTC